This T cell receptor (beta chain) was found in a study of control samples from healthy donors and cancer patients. V was pared by 4 bases and J by 3 bases, with 19 bases between. The CDR3 contains 16 residues. The V gene's germline CDR1 is LGHNA and CDR2 YSLEER. Method: immunoSEQ multiplex PCR; TCRdb's copy keeps in-frame clones and lacks some. The profile shows fewer than 90,000 clones, approximately 94% of them singletons. The rearrangement uses TRBV4-3 and TRBJ2-7; D uncertain. Sequenced material: blood. The TCR originated in a woman aged 40 to 49 in good health. The CDR3 is CASSPVHSDIGYEQYF. The CDR3 bases are TGCGCCAGCAGCCCAGTGCACAGCGATATTGGCTACGAGCAGTACTTC.